This TCR beta chain derives from a study of regulatory T cells in long-lasting Graves disease. Study-level background: Graves' patients who were just diagnosed had used antithyroid drugs for under 3 months.

The germline gives CDR1 SQVTM, CDR2 ANQGSEA. V gave up 0 bases and J gave up 7 bases; unmatched junction bases: 2. The CDR3 has 12 residues. For TCR beta, libraries came from iRepertoire HTBI primers and Arm-PCR of CDR3 regions. From the multiplex PCR reads, TCRdb called clonotypes with MiXCR, one entry per CDR3 protein. Of around 400,000 distinct CDR3 sequences listed, approximately 12% are singletons. The time point here: newly diagnosed GD, antithyroid drugs for less than 3 months. Preparation of the TCR library used RNA extracted from PBMCs. Those enrolled as patients came out of an endocrinology department in Xi'an, China. In its sample, this clonotype was seen many times. A further study also used this sample, focusing on T cells in Graves' hyperthyroidism and ophthalmopathy. That publication notes: Diagnosing involved the use of clinical symptoms, serum thyroxine and TRAb, thyroid ultrasound and orbital computed tomography.

The rearrangement uses TRBV29-1 and TRBJ1-1, with 7 bases fitting TRBD1. The source is a woman younger than 35 with Graves disease. The specimen was peripheral blood mononuclear cells (PBMCs), collected at new diagnosis, from a patient treated with antithyroid drugs. CDR3 DNA sequence: TGCAGCGTTGAAGACTGGACAGGTGAAGCTTTCTTT. Amino acids: CSVEDWTGEAFF.